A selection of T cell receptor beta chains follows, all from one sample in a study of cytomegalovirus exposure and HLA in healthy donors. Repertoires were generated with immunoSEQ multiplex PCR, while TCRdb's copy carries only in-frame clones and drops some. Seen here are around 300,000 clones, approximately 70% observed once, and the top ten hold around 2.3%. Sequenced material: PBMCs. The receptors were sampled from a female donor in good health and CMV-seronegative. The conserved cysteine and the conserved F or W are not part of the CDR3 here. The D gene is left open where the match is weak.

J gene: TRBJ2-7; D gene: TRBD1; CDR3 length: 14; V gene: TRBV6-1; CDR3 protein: ASSEGTGQGSYEQY
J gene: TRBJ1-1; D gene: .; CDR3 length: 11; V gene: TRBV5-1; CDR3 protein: ASSLASNTEAF
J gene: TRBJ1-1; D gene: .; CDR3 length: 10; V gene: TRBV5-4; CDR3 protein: ASSFGNTEAF
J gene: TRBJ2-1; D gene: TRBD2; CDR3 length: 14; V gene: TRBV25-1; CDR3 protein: ASSVQGTSGYNEQF
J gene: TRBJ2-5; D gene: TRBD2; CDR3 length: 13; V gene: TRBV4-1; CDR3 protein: ASSQVAGEGETQY
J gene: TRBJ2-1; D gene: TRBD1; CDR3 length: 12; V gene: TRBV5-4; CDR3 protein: ASSQPTGDNEQF
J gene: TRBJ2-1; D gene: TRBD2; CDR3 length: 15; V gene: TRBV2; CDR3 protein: ASSERLAGGPYNEQF
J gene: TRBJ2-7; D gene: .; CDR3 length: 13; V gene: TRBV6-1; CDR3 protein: ASSELNRGTYEQY
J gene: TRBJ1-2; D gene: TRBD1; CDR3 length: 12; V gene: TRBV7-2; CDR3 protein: ASSGGTGNYGYT
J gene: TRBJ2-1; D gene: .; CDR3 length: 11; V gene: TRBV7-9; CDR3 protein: ASSLRVVGEQF
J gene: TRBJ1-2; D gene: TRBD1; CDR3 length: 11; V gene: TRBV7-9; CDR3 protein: ASSPGQSYGYT
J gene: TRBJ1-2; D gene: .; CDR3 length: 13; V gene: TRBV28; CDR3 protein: ASSPFGAGVGGYT
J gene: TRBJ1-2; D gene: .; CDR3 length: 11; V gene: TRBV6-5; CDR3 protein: ASSYGGGYGYT
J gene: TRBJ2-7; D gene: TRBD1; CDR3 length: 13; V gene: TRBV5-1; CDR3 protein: ASSVSGTGAYEQY
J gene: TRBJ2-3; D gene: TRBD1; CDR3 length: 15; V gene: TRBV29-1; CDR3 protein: SALRDRVTTSTDTQY
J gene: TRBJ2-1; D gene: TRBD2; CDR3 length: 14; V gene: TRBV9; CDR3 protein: ASSGKRGTSYNEQF
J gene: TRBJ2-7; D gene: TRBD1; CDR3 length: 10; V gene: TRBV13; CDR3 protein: ASAGTDYEQY
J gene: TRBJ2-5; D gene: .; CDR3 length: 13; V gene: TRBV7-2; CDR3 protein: ASSLLTSGLGTQY
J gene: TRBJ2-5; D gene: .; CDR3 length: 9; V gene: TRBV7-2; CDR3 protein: ASSFLETQY
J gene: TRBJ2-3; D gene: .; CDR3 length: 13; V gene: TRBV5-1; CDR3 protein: ASSLGGGKGDTQY
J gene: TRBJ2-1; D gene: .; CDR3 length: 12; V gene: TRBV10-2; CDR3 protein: ASKMELAYNEQF
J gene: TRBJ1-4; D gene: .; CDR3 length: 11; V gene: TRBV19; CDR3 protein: ASSIRSTEKLF
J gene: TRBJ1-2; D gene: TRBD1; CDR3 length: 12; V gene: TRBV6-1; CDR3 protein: ASSAATGGYGYT
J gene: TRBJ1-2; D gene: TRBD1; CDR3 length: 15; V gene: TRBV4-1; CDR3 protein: ASSLVRTGVPLWGYT
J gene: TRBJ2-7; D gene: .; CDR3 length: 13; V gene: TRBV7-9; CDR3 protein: ASSPPGGRSYEQY
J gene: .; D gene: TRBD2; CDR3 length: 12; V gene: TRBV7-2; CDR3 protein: ASSALAGVVEQY
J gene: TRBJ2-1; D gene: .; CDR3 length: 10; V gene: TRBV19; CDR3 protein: ASSISGDEQF
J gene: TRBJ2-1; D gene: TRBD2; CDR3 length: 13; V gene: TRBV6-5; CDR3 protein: ASSPGTSANNEQF
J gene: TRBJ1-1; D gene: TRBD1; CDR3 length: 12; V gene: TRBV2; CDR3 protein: ASRGTEPNTEAF
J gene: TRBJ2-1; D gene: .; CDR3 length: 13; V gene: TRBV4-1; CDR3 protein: ASSQGGSAYNEQF
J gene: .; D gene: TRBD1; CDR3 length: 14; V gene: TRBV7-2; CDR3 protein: ASSSRSGTGYHEQY
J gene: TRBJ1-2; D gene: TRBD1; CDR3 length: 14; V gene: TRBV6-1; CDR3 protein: ASSVQGAISNYGYT
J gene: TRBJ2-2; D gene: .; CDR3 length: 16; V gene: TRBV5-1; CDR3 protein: ASARRLAPVGGAGELF
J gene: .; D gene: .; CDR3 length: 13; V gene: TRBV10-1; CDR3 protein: ASSESRAGVAEQY
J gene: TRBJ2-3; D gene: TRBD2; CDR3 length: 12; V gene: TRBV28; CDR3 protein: ASSRTSGLITQY
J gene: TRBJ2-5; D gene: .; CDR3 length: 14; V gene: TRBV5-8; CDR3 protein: ASSLAGGAVPGTQY
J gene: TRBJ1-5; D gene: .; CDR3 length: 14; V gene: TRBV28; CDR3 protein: ASTMGGAIGNQPQH
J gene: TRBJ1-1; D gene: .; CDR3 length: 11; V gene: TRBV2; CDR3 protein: ASSGTGSVRAF
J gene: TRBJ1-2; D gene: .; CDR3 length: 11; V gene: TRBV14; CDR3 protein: ASSPSALGGYT
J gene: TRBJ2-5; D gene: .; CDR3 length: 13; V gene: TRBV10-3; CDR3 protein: AISRTVGLQETQY
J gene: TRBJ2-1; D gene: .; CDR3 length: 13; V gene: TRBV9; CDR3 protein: ASSVAAPGVGKQF
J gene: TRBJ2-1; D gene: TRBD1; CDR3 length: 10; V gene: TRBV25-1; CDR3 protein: ASSATGGEQF
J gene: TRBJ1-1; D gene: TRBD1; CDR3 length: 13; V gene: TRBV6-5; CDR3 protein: ASSPAGGLFTEAF
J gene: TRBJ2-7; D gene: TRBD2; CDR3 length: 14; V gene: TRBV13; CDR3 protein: ASSLRMTSGSYEQY
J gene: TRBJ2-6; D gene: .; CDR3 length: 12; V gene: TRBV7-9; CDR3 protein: ASSPVMRANVLT
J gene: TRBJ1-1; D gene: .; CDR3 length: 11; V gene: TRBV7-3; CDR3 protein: ASSRTGPVEAF
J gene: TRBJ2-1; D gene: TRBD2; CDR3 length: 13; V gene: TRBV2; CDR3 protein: ASSLGASGRNEQF
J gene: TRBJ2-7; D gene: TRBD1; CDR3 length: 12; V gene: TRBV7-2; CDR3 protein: ASSRGGTGGEQY
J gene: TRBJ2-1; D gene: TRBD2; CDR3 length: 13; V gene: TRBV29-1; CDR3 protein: SAVPLAGGPHEQF
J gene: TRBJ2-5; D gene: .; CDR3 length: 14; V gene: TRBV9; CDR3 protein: ASSVSGQWGGETQY
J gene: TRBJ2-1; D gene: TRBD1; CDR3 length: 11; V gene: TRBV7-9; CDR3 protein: ASRIQGNNEQF
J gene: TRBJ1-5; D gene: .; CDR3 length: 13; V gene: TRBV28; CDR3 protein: ASSLRVRGNQPQH
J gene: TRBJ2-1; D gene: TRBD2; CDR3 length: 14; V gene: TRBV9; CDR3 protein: ASSVEKAGGNNEQF